Reported below is one T cell receptor (beta chain). What it binds is unknown. Investigators isolated RNA and reverse transcribed it into cDNA to act as the sequencing template. Generated by immunoSEQ multiplex PCR, the TCRdb table keeps only in-frame clones and is missing some. The sample contains about 290,000 clones, more than 45% of which appear only once. The sample is drawn from a study of CD8+ T cells in alopecia areata. The CDR3 runs to 16 residues. The junction had 11 bases not matched to a gene; V was cut back by 0 bases and J by 9 bases. From germline, CDR1 is SGHDN and CDR2 FVKESK. Study-level results: Scalp clonality, together with expanded CD8+ clones among the top 100, fell significantly with tofacitinib. For lesional scalp, especially alopecia totalis/universalis, clonality was higher than in normal scalp. Because one nonresponder was included, the link of baseline CD8+ expansion to response is considered uncertain.

Treatment given: oral pan-JAK inhibitor, 5-10 mg twice daily. The clonotype was recovered from a human donor with alopecia areata. The material was CD4+ T cells sorted from blood, obtained at week 24, from a patient treated with tofacitinib. V gene TRBV14 combines with J gene TRBJ1-1; TRBD1 agrees at 9 bases. This CDR3 is CASSQDPGQGIPKAFF. The CDR3 DNA reads as TGTGCCAGCAGCCAAGACCCGGGACAGGGAATTCCCAAAGCTTTCTTT.